The clone carrying this TCR beta chain showed up just a few times. The antigen remains undetermined. The data stem from a study of T cell responses to AZD1222 COVID-19 vaccine. Overall study findings and caveats: Donor demographics were predominantly white British with a female majority; clonal diversity may be underestimated. CD4 TCRs covered the whole spike, strongest at regions 160-218 and 743-854. There were repertoire samples only from the period after the peak T cell response.

V lost 3 bases to trimming and J lost 7 bases, with 22 bases between them. Germline values: CDR1 DFQATT, CDR2 SNEGSKA (reference sequence). The CDR3 contains 15 residues. Analysis merged second doses at about 4 or about 12 weeks. Here immunoSEQ multiplex PCR was the method, and the copy in TCRdb shows in-frame clones only, minus some. The sample has tens of thousands of clones; around 89% are singletons. Here the sequenced sample was peripheral blood, taken 28 days after the second AZD1222 dose. This sequence was found in an adult who received the AZD1222 COVID-19 vaccine. The genes are TRBV20-1 and TRBJ2-7; D gene uncertain. CDR3 sequence: CSASRLLERSWEQYF. The CDR3 DNA is TGCAGTGCTAGTCGCTTGCTGGAAAGGTCCTGGGAGCAGTACTTC.